This T cell receptor (beta chain) was obtained from a study of T cell responses to AZD1222 COVID-19 vaccine. Remarks on this clone: The antigen remains undetermined.

TCRdb's table, derived via immunoSEQ multiplex PCR, lists solely in-frame clones and lacks some. The data show under 150,000 clones, about nine tenths seen once. The study, taken as a whole, reports: Close to half of all spike-specific TCRs reportedly target regions of the variants that are unmutated.

With 5 bases removed from V and 3 bases from J, the gap between germline ends came to 14 bases. Germline assignment: CDR1 ENHRY and CDR2 SYGVKD. This CDR3 is built from 15 residues. This chain links TRBV10-3 with TRBJ2-1, with D perhaps TRBD2 (6 bases). Material: peripheral blood, obtained 28 days after the second AZD1222 dose. This TCR was sampled from an adult who received the AZD1222 COVID-19 vaccine. The CDR3 DNA is TGTGCCATCAGTAATTCGGGACTTAGCTACAATGAGCAGTTCTTC. Amino acid sequence: CAISNSGLSYNEQFF.